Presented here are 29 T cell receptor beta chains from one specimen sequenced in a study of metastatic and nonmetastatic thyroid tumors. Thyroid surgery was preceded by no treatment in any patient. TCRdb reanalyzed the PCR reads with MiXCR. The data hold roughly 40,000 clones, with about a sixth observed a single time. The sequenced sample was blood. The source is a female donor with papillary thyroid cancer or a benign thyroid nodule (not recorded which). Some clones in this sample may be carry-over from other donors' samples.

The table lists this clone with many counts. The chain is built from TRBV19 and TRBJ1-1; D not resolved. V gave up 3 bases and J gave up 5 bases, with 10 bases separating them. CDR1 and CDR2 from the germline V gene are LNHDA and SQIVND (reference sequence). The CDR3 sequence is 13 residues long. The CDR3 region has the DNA TGTGCCAGTAGTATTCAACTGAGAACTGAAGCTTTCTTT. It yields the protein CASSIQLRTEAFF. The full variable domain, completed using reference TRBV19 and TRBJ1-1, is DGGITQSPKYLFRKEGQNVTLSCEQNLNHDAMYWYRQDPGQGLRLIYYSQIVNDFQKGDIAEGYSVSREKKESFPLTVTSAQKNPTAFYLCASSIQLRTEAFFGQGTRLTVV.

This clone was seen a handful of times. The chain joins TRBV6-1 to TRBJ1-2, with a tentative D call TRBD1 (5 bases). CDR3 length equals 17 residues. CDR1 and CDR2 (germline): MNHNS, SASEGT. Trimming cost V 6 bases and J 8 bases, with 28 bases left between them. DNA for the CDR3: TGTGCCAGCAGCCCTAAACAACCAACCGTCAGGGACCGCGGCTACACCTTC. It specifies CASSPKQPTVRDRGYTF.

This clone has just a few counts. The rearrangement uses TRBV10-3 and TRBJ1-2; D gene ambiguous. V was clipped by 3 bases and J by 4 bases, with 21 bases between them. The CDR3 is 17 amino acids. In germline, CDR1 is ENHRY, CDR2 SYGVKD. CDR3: CAISEKRWIKSFYGYTF. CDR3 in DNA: TGTGCCATCAGTGAAAAGAGGTGGATAAAATCGTTCTATGGCTACACCTTC.

CDR3 protein: CASSWGQYYEQYF. The CDR3 bases are TGTGCCAGCAGCTGGGGACAGTACTACGAGCAGTACTTC. The rearrangement links TRBV7-2 to TRBJ2-7, with 7 nucleotides matching TRBD1. Germline CDR1 SGHTA, CDR2 FQGNSA. This CDR3 comprises 13 residues. V lost 4 bases and J lost 3; bases outside the gene matches: 3.

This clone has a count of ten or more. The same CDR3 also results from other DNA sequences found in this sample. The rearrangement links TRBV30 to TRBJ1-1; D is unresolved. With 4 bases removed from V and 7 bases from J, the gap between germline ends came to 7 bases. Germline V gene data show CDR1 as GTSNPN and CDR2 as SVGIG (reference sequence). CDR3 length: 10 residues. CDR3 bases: TGTGCCTGGATTAGTAGTGAAGCTTTCTTT. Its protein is CAWISSEAFF. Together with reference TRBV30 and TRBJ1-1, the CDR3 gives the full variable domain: SQTIHQWPATLVQPVGSPLSLECTVEGTSNPNLYWYRQAAGRGLQLLFYSVGIGQISSEVPQNLSASRPQDRQFILSSKKLLLSDSGFYLCAWISSEAFFGQGTRLTVV.

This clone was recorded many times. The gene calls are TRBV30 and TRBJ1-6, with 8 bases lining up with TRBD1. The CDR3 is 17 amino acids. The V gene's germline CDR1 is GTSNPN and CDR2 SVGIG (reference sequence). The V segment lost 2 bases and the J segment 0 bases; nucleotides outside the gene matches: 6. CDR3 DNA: TGTGCCTGGAGTCGGGACAGGACTAGCTCCTATAATTCACCCCTCCACTTT. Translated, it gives CAWSRDRTSSYNSPLHF.

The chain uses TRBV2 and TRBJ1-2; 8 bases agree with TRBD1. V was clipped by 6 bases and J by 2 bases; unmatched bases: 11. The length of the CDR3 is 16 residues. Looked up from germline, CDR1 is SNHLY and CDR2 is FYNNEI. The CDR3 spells CASRVTGQEINYGYTF. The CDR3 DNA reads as TGTGCCAGCAGGGTAACGGGACAGGAGATAAACTATGGCTACACCTTC.

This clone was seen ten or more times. As DNA, the CDR3 is TGTGCCAGCAGCCCCGGGACAGCCTACAATGAGCAGTTCTTC. Translation gives CASSPGTAYNEQFF. This sequence joins TRBV5-6 and TRBJ2-1; the match to TRBD1 covers 7 bases. Germline V gene lookup returns CDR1 SGHDT and CDR2 YYEEEE. The CDR3 totals 14 residues. V dropped 4 bases and J dropped 2; count of bases not matched to a gene: 3.

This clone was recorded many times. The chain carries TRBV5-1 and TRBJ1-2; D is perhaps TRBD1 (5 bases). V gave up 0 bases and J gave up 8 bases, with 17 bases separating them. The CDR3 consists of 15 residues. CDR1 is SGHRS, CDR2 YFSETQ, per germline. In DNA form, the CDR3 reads TGCGCCAGCAGCTTGGCCAGGGCTGCGGTAGGAGGCTACACCTTC. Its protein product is CASSLARAAVGGYTF.

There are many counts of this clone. DNA of the CDR3: TGCGCCAGCAGCTTCGGACAGAGAGCAGATACGCAGTATTTT. It codes for CASSFGQRADTQYF. The rearrangement links TRBV5-1 to TRBJ2-3; possible D gene TRBD1, 6 bases. V was pared by 2 bases and J by 4 bases, with 11 bases between. This CDR3 is 14 amino acids long. CDR1 SGHRS and CDR2 YFSETQ come from the germline V gene.

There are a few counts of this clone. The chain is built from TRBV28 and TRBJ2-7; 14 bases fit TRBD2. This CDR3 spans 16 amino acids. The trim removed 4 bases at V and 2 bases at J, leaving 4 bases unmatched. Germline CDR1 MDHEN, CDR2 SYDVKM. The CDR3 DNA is TGTGCCAGCAGTTCGGGACTAGCGGGGGCTCCCTACGAGCAGTACTTC. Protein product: CASSSGLAGAPYEQYF.

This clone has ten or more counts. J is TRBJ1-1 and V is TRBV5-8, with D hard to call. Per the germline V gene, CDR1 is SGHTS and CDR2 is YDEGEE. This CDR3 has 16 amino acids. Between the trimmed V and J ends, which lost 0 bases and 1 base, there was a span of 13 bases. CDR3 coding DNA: TGTGCCAGCAGCTTGGAGGGAGGTCAGAGGAACACTGAAGCTTTCTTT. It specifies CASSLEGGQRNTEAFF.

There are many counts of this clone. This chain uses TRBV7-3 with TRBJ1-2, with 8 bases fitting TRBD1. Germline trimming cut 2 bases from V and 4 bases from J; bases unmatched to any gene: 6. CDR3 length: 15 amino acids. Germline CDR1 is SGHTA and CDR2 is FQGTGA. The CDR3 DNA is TGTGCCAGCAGCTTACAGGGGGCAGCGGGCTATGGCTACACCTTC. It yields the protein CASSLQGAAGYGYTF. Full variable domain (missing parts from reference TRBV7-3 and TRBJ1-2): GAGVSQTPSNKVTEKGKYVELRCDPISGHTALYWYRQSLGQGPEFLIYFQGTGAADDSGLPNDRFFAVRPEGSVSTLKIQRTERGDSAVYLCASSLQGAAGYGYTFGSGTRLTVV.

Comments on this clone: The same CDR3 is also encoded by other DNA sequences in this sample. The DNA of the CDR3 is TGTGCCTGGAACTCGGGGGGTGGGGCGTACTTC. Encoded protein: CAWNSGGGAYF. The genes are TRBV30 and TRBJ2-7; TRBD2 agrees at 7 bases. Trimming removed 4 bases from V and 12 bases from J; junction bases left unmatched: 9. Germline assignment: CDR1 GTSNPN and CDR2 SVGIG (reference sequence). CDR3 length: 11 amino acids. Drawing the rest from reference TRBV30 and TRBJ2-7, the complete variable domain is SQTIHQWPATLVQPVGSPLSLECTVEGTSNPNLYWYRQAAGRGLQLLFYSVGIGQISSEVPQNLSASRPQDRQFILSSKKLLLSDSGFYLCAWNSGGGAYFGPGTRLTVT.

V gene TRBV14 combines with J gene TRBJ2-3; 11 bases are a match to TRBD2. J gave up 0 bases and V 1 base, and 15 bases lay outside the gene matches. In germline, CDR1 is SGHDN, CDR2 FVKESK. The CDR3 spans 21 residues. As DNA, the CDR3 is TGTGCCAGCAGCCAAGGGGGCCCACCGGGACTAGCGGCCTCTAGCACAGATACGCAGTATTTT. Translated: CASSQGGPPGLAASSTDTQYF.

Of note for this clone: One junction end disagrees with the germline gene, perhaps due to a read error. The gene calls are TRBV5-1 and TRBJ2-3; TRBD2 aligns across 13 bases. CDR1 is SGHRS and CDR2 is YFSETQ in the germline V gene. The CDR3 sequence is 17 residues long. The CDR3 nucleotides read TGCGCCAGCAGCACAGGACTAGCGGGGGTCCCAACAGATACGCGGTATTTT. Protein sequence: CASSTGLAGVPTDTRYF.

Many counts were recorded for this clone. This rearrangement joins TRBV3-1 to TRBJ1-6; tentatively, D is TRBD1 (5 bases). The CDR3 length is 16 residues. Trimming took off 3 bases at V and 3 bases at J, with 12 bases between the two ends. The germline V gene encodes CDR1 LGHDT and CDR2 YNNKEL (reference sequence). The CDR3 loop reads CASSHDRVRYNSPLHF. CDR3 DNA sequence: TGTGCCAGCAGCCACGACAGAGTCCGCTATAATTCACCCCTCCACTTT.

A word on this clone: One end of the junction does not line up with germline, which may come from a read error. The CDR3 coding sequence is TGCAGCCACTGGCGAGGGGATGAGCAGCTCTTC. This sequence encodes CSHWRGDEQLF. The rearrangement links TRBV29-1 to TRBJ2-1; D is possibly TRBD1 or TRBD2 (5 bases each). The germline V gene encodes CDR1 SQVTM and CDR2 ANQGSEA. The CDR3 totals 11 residues.

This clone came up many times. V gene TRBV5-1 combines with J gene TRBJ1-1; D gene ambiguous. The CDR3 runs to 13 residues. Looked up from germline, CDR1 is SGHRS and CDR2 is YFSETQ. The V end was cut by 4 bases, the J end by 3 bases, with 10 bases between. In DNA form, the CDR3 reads TGCGCCAGCAGCGTAGGGCTCGACACTGAAGCTTTCTTT. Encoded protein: CASSVGLDTEAFF.

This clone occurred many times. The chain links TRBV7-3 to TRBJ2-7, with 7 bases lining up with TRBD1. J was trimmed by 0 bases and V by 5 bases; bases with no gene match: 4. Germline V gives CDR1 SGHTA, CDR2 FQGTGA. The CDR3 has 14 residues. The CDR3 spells CASSGQALSYEQYF. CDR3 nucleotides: TGTGCCAGCAGCGGACAGGCGCTCTCCTACGAGCAGTACTTC.

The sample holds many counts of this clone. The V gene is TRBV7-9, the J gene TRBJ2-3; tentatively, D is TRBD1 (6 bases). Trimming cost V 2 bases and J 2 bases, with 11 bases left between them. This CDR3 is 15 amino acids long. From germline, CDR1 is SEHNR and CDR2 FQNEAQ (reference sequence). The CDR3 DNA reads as TGTGCCAGCAGCTTAACAGGGTCCGCCACAGATACGCAGTATTTT. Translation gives CASSLTGSATDTQYF.

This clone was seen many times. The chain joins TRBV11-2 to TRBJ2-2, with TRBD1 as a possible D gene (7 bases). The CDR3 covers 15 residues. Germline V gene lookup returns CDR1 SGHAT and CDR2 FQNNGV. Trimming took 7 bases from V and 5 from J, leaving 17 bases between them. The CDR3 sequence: CASNPQGGRTGELFF. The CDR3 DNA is TGTGCCAGCAACCCCCAGGGGGGAAGGACCGGGGAGCTGTTTTTT.

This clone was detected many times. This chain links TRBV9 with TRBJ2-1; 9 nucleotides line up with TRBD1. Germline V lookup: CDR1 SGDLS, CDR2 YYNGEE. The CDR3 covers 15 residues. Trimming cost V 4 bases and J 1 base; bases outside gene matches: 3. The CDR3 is CASSPTGGSYNEQFF. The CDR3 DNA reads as TGTGCCAGCAGCCCGACAGGGGGATCCTACAATGAGCAGTTCTTC.

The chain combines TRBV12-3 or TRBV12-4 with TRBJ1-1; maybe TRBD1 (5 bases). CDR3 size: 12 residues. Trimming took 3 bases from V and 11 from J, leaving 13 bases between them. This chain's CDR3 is CASSFIGGEAFF. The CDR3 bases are TGTGCCAGCAGTTTTATTGGGGGTGAGGCTTTCTTT.

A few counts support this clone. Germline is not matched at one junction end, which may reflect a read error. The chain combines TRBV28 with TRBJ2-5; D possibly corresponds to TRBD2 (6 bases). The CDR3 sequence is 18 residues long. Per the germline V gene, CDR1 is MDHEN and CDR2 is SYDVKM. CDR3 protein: CASSSDLELAAAVETQYF. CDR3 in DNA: TGTGCCAGTAGTTCGGACCTCGAGTTAGCGGCAGCAGTAGAGACCCAGTACTTC.

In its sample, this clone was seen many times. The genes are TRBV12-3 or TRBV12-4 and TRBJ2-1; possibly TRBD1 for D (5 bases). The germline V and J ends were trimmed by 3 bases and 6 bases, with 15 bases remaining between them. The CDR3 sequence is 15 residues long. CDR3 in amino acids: CASSFGRGNGNEQFF. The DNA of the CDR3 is TGTGCCAGCAGTTTTGGAAGGGGAAATGGCAATGAGCAGTTCTTC.

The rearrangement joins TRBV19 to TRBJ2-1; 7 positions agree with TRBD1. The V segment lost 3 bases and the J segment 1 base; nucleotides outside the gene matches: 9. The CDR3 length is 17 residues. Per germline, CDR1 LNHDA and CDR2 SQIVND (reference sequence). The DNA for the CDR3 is TGTGCCAGTAGTATTTTTTCAGGGACAGTTTCCTACAATGAGCAGTTCTTC. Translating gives CASSIFSGTVSYNEQFF.

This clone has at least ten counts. The CDR3 loop reads CASSLAPGLAENTGELFF. Here the CDR3 DNA reads TGTGCCAGCAGCTTAGCCCCGGGACTAGCGGAGAACACCGGGGAGCTGTTTTTT. The chain couples TRBV7-9 to TRBJ2-2; 11 positions agree with TRBD2. The length of the CDR3 is 18 residues. V lost 0 bases to trimming and J lost 1 base; unmatched junction nucleotides: 4. CDR1 is SEHNR, CDR2 FQNEAQ, per germline (reference sequence).

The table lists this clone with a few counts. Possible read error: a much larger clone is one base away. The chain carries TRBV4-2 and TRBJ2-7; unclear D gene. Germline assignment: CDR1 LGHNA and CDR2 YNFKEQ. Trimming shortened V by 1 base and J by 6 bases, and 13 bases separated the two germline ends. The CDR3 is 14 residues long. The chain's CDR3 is CASSQGSGRCEQYF. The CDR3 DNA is TGTGCCAGCAGCCAAGGGAGTGGGCGCTGCGAGCAGTACTTC.